Included here is one TCR beta chain sequence, with context. The data belong to a study of blood T cell repertoires in COVID-19. Study-wide background: Researchers got acute and convalescent COVID-19 samples from the United States, Italy and Spain. Sources were T cells, B-cell-depleted T cells, or PBMCs; the material itself was cDNA or gDNA.

CDR1 is LNHDA and CDR2 is SQIVND in the germline V gene (reference sequence). CDR3 length equals 15 residues. The V segment lost 3 bases and the J segment 0 bases; nucleotides outside the gene matches: 1. In the original workflow: Reference gene primer amplification gave nucleated cell count estimates. Profiled with immunoSEQ multiplex PCR; TCRdb holds only in-frame clones, not every one. V, J and clone size are taken as reported in that table, and D and trimming were inferred from the DNA itself. The sample carries about 200,000 clones, 70% to 90% recorded once. Material: peripheral blood. The sequence came from a woman between 65 and 79 years old with acute or convalescent COVID-19. V and J are TRBV19 and TRBJ2-1, with TRBD1 matching 8 bases. CDR3 in amino acids: CASSIGQGSYNEQFF. The CDR3 nucleotides are TGTGCCAGTAGTATCGGACAGGGCTCCTACAATGAGCAGTTCTTC.